This T cell receptor (beta chain) was sequenced for a study of cytomegalovirus exposure and HLA in healthy donors. Points from the study as a whole: An apparent linkage of common viral pathogens to several of the most significant clusters emerged in a later analysis. A list of 150 or so TCR beta chains associated with cytomegalovirus was given. TCR beta chain V- and J-gene trimming was linked, in a later analysis, to a missense variant in DCLRE1C. Most TCR sequences were seen very rarely across donors, but some public TCRs occurred in many.

As to this clone: The antigen remains unidentified.

PCR employed 60 Vbeta and 13 Jbeta primers. Data came from immunoSEQ multiplex PCR; TCRdb stores just in-frame clones and leaves some out. The sample holds approximately 150,000 clones. Looked up from germline, CDR1 is SNHLY and CDR2 is FYNNEI. This CDR3 contains 16 residues. V trimming: 7 bases; J trimming: 8 bases; junction bases outside the gene matches: 15. This clonotype was sampled from a woman between 45 and 65 years old in good health and CMV-seronegative. The sample taken for sequencing was PBMCs. This chain uses TRBV2 with TRBJ1-4; 8 nucleotides agree with TRBD1. For the CDR3, the DNA is TGTGCCAGCACTGACCTTGGACAGGGTACAAAAGAAAAACTGTTTTTT. This translates into CASTDLGQGTKEKLFF. The full variable domain, rest sourced from reference TRBV2 and TRBJ1-4, is EPEVTQTPSHQVTQMGQEVILRCVPISNHLYFYWYRQILGQKVEFLVSFYNNEISEKSEIFDDQFSVERPDGSNFTLKIRSTKLEDSAMYFCASTDLGQGTKEKLFFGSGTQLSVL.